Described below is a single T cell receptor beta chain sequence and its context. Its antigen is unknown. Per donor there was one draw, yielding a blood sample of around 2.7 ml. The length of the CDR3 is 14 residues. The V gene's germline CDR1 is SEHNR and CDR2 FQNEAQ (reference sequence). This sample stems from a study of monozygotic twins with inflammatory bowel disease. General study findings and limits: By inverse Simpson index, TCRbeta diversity was lower in IBD patients than in healthy co-twins. There was no support for any single strong signal or clonotype associated with IBD.

TCRdb re-called the 5' RACE reads and shows each CDR3 protein once, DNA omitted. The table counts about 330,000 distinct CDR3 sequences; 2% to 2.5% lies in the top ten. Sequences were obtained from blood. The chain carries TRBV7-9 and TRBJ1-1; TCRdb gives TRBD1 as the D gene, but with no DNA this cannot be confirmed. The sequence was obtained from a human donor with ulcerative colitis or Crohn's disease, or a healthy co-twin of an affected twin (not recorded which). The CDR3 loop is CASSHRGQGTEAFF. The variable domain in full, completed from reference TRBV7-9 and TRBJ1-1, reads DTGVSQNPRHKITKRGQNVTFRCDPISEHNRLYWYRQTLGQGPEFLTYFQNEAQLEKSRLLSDRFSAERPKGSFSTLEIQRTEQGDSAMYLCASSHRGQGTEAFFGQGTRLTVV.